This entry lists 27 T cell receptor beta chains sequenced from one sample in a study of blood T cell repertoires in COVID-19. Sequenced by immunoSEQ multiplex PCR; TCRdb stores in-frame clones only, minus some. In the table there are fewer than 50,000 clones, around four fifths of which are singletons. Sequencing used peripheral blood. The origin of the receptors is a woman of 80 years or more with active or convalescent COVID-19.

This clone has just one count. V usage is TRBV10-3 and J usage is TRBJ2-1; 11 bases are shared with TRBD1. V shed 8 bases and J 5 bases; nucleotides not matched to a gene: 5. This CDR3 has 14 amino acids. CDR1 is ENHRY and CDR2 is SYGVKD in the germline V gene. CDR3 DNA sequence: TGTGCCATCTTAGGACAGGGGGCCCACAATGAGCAGTTCTTC. It translates to CAILGQGAHNEQFF.

The chain uses TRBV28 and TRBJ1-3, with unresolved D. The V gene's germline CDR1 is MDHEN and CDR2 SYDVKM. The CDR3 contains 12 residues. Trimming took off 7 bases at V and 8 bases at J, with 12 bases between the two ends. The CDR3 reads CASNSPGDTIYF. The CDR3 DNA reads TGTGCCAGCAACTCACCGGGAGACACCATATATTTT.

CDR3 loop: CAIRDIQGERYNEQFF. In DNA, the CDR3 is TGTGCCATCAGAGATATACAAGGGGAAAGATACAATGAGCAGTTCTTC. V usage is TRBV10-3 and J usage is TRBJ2-1, with D perhaps matching TRBD1 (5 bases). Looked up from germline, CDR1 is ENHRY and CDR2 is SYGVKD. Deletions cut 6 bases from V and 4 bases from J, with 19 bases between. The CDR3 is 16 residues long.

This sequence joins TRBV19 and TRBJ1-4; 7 bases align to TRBD1. Germline CDR1 LNHDA, CDR2 SQIVND (reference sequence). Trimming cost V 5 bases and J 0 bases; bases outside gene matches: 3. The CDR3 has 15 amino acids. The CDR3 protein is CASSVGQSTNEKLFF. In nucleotides, the CDR3 is TGTGCCAGTAGTGTGGGACAGTCAACTAATGAAAAACTGTTTTTT.

V is TRBV28 and J is TRBJ2-1; 7 bases map to TRBD2. CDR3 size: 15 residues. Germline V gives CDR1 MDHEN, CDR2 SYDVKM. V shed 5 bases, J shed 6 bases, and the junction held 10 bases outside the gene matches. The CDR3 here is CASSPPRVAGNEQFF. DNA for the CDR3: TGTGCCAGCAGTCCACCTCGGGTAGCGGGCAATGAGCAGTTCTTC.

This CDR3 reads CASSPSDYGYTF. CDR3 coding DNA: TGTGCCAGCAGCCCCTCCGACTATGGCTACACCTTC. This chain joins TRBV3-1 (or the pseudogene TRBV3-2) and TRBJ1-2, with D unclear. Trimming took 4 bases from V and 3 from J, leaving 6 bases between them. CDR3 length: 12 residues. Looked up from germline, CDR1 is LGHDT and CDR2 is YNNKEL (reference sequence).

This clone was recorded once. The chain combines TRBV6-5 with TRBJ2-3; the match to TRBD1 covers 7 bases. Germline V CDR1 and CDR2: MNHEY, SVGAGI. This CDR3 contains 15 residues. V trimming: 6 bases; J trimming: 4 bases; junction bases outside the gene matches: 10. The chain's CDR3 is CASSTQGRFPDTQYF. The CDR3 DNA reads TGTGCCAGCAGCACACAGGGGCGGTTCCCAGATACGCAGTATTTT.

The rearrangement uses TRBV7-2 and TRBJ2-7, with D possibly matching TRBD2 (5 bases). V was cut by 4 bases and J by 4 bases, with 11 bases left in between. CDR3 length equals 13 residues. Germline V CDR1 and CDR2: SGHTA, FQGNSA. The CDR3 loop reads CASSSRDSYEQYF. The CDR3 bases are TGTGCCAGCAGCTCACGGGATTCTTACGAGCAGTACTTC.

This clone appeared once. The rearrangement links TRBV11-2 to TRBJ1-3, with 8 positions matching TRBD1. V shed 0 bases, J shed 3 bases, and the junction held 7 bases outside the gene matches. CDR1 is SGHAT and CDR2 is FQNNGV in the germline V gene. The CDR3 sequence is 17 residues long. CDR3 amino acids: CASSLEADRVYGNTIYF. DNA of the CDR3: TGTGCCAGCAGCTTAGAAGCGGACAGGGTGTATGGAAACACCATATATTTT.

J is TRBJ2-1 and V is TRBV19, with a weak D call TRBD1 (6 bases). There are 17 residues in the CDR3. V lost 0 bases and J lost 5, with 17 bases in between. Germline assignment: CDR1 LNHDA and CDR2 SQIVND (reference sequence). CDR3 nucleotide sequence: TGTGCCAGTAGTATAGATCTGGGGGCAGGCGAGAACAATGAGCAGTTCTTC. This encodes CASSIDLGAGENNEQFF.

In this sample, this clone turned up once. CDR3: CASSQNPQTSTGELFF. CDR3 sequence (DNA): TGTGCCAGCAGCCAAAATCCCCAGACTAGCACCGGGGAGCTGTTTTTT. The rearrangement links TRBV7-7 to TRBJ2-2, with D tentatively TRBD2 (6 bases). The V gene's germline CDR1 is SSHAT and CDR2 FNYEAQ (reference sequence). Trimming shortened V by 5 bases and J by 4 bases, and 17 bases separated the two germline ends. CDR3 length equals 16 residues.

The V and J genes are TRBV7-3 and TRBJ2-1, with TRBD1 as a possible D gene (5 bases). The CDR3 runs to 12 residues. Trimming stripped 4 bases from V and 9 bases from J, with 10 bases between. Germline CDR1 is SGHTA and CDR2 is FQGTGA. The CDR3 reads CASSSQGGEQFF. CDR3 DNA: TGTGCCAGCAGCTCCCAGGGCGGTGAGCAGTTCTTC. The full variable domain, completed using reference TRBV7-3 and TRBJ2-1, is GAGVSQTPSNKVTEKGKYVELRCDPISGHTALYWYRQSLGQGPEFLIYFQGTGAADDSGLPNDRFFAVRPEGSVSTLKIQRTERGDSAVYLCASSSQGGEQFFGPGTRLTVL.

The chain couples TRBV19 to TRBJ2-3; D gene unclear. The CDR3 spans 14 residues. From germline, CDR1 is LNHDA and CDR2 SQIVND (reference sequence). Trimming shortened V by 7 bases and J by 0 bases, and 11 bases separated the two germline ends. CDR3 sequence: CASKPRPSTDTQYF. CDR3 nucleotides: TGTGCCAGTAAACCGCGGCCGAGCACAGATACGCAGTATTTT.

This clone has more than one count but fewer than ten. The CDR3 coding sequence is TGTGCCATCAGTGAGTCGACTAGTCCTAATTCAGATACGCAGTATTTT. Its protein is CAISESTSPNSDTQYF. V usage is TRBV10-3 and J usage is TRBJ2-3; tentatively, D is TRBD2 (6 bases). In germline, CDR1 is ENHRY, CDR2 SYGVKD. Trimming took off 0 bases at V and 4 bases at J, with 14 bases between the two ends. This CDR3 is built from 16 residues.

The chain recombines TRBV6-2 or TRBV6-3 with TRBJ1-3, with 7 bases matching TRBD1. This CDR3 has 17 amino acids. J gave up 0 bases and V 2 bases, and 7 bases lay outside the gene matches. Germline-derived CDR1 and CDR2 are MNHEY and SVGEGT. The DNA for the CDR3 is TGTGCCAGCAGTTACCACGGACAGGTTTACTCTGGAAACACCATATATTTT. Amino acid sequence: CASSYHGQVYSGNTIYF.

The V and J genes are TRBV28 and TRBJ2-2; D call uncertain. Germline V gene data show CDR1 as MDHEN and CDR2 as SYDVKM. Between the trimmed V and J ends, which lost 2 bases and 0 bases, there was a span of 7 bases. This CDR3 region has 15 residues. CDR3 amino acids: CASSLARTNTGELFF. Here the CDR3 DNA reads TGTGCCAGCAGTTTAGCCAGAACGAACACCGGGGAGCTGTTTTTT. Drawing the rest from reference TRBV28 and TRBJ2-2, the complete variable domain is DVKVTQSSRYLVKRTGEKVFLECVQDMDHENMFWYRQDPGLGLRLIYFSYDVKMKEKGDIPEGYSVSREKKERFSLILESASTNQTSMYLCASSLARTNTGELFFGEGSRLTVL.

This clone turned up a few times. V gene TRBV7-6 combines with J gene TRBJ2-1; 13 positions agree with TRBD2. Germline V gene sequence: CDR1 SGHVS, CDR2 FNYEAQ. The CDR3 covers 18 residues. The V gene end was trimmed by 4 bases and the J gene end by 0 bases; junction bases not matched to a gene: 6. The CDR3 protein is CASSSGLAGSSSYNEQFF. The CDR3 DNA is TGTGCCAGCAGCTCGGGACTAGCGGGATCGAGCTCCTACAATGAGCAGTTCTTC.

Here the CDR3 reads CASNPAGSSYNEQFF. CDR3 nucleotide sequence: TGTGCCAGTAACCCTGCGGGGAGCTCCTACAATGAGCAGTTCTTC. The rearrangement links TRBV19 to TRBJ2-1; D perhaps matches TRBD2 (6 bases). The CDR3 consists of 15 residues. V dropped 7 bases and J dropped 0 bases, with 13 bases sitting between them. Germline values: CDR1 LNHDA, CDR2 SQIVND (reference sequence).

J is TRBJ1-1 and V is TRBV3-1 (or the pseudogene TRBV3-2); D is unclear. Germline CDR1 and CDR2: LGHDT and YNNKEL (reference sequence). The CDR3 has 15 residues. V was cut by 5 bases and J by 0 bases, with 13 bases left in between. CDR3 in DNA: TGTGCCAGCAGCAGATTCGACACGCTGAACACTGAAGCTTTCTTT. Residues: CASSRFDTLNTEAFF.

The rearrangement links TRBV27 to TRBJ1-2; possible D gene TRBD1, 6 bases. The CDR3 has 15 amino acids. Trimming pared 3 bases from V and 8 bases from J, leaving 19 bases between. Germline V CDR1 and CDR2: MNHEY, SMNVEV (reference sequence). Here the CDR3 reads CASSFSPNQGIGYTF. CDR3 DNA: TGTGCCAGCAGTTTCTCGCCGAACCAGGGGATCGGCTACACCTTC.

The V gene is TRBV27, the J gene TRBJ2-1, with D perhaps matching TRBD1 (7 bases). Trimming took 0 bases from V and 4 from J, leaving 13 bases between them. The CDR3 sequence is 16 residues long. Looked up from germline, CDR1 is MNHEY and CDR2 is SMNVEV (reference sequence). CDR3 sequence: CASSLSSRGDYNEQFF. The CDR3 DNA reads TGTGCCAGCAGTTTATCTTCCAGGGGGGATTACAATGAGCAGTTCTTC.

The table lists this clone with a count of one. The chain couples TRBV27 to TRBJ2-7; 11 bases fit TRBD2. This CDR3 has 15 residues. V trimming: 5 bases; J trimming: 3 bases; junction bases outside the gene matches: 6. Germline V gives CDR1 MNHEY, CDR2 SMNVEV (reference sequence). The CDR3 region has the DNA TGTGCCAGCAGTCTCTCCGGGACTAGCGGCTACGAGCAGTACTTC. The encoded protein is CASSLSGTSGYEQYF.

The chain uses TRBV5-1 and TRBJ1-2; 8 bases fit TRBD1. Germline-derived CDR1 and CDR2 are SGHRS and YFSETQ. V was clipped by 1 base and J by 12 bases; unmatched bases: 17. This CDR3 comprises 16 residues. Written as DNA, the CDR3 is TGCGCCAGCAGCTTGTCGTTTTCAGGACAGGGCACCTACCACACCTTC. Amino acid sequence: CASSLSFSGQGTYHTF.

V is TRBV6-2 or TRBV6-3 and J is TRBJ1-2; no definite D call. In germline, CDR1 is MNHEY, CDR2 SVGEGT. Trimming pared 0 bases from V and 3 bases from J, leaving 11 bases between. This CDR3 contains 15 residues. The CDR3 bases are TGTGCCAGCAGTTACTCGGGCAGAAGGCACTATGGCTACACCTTC. It specifies CASSYSGRRHYGYTF.

The chain couples TRBV7-2 to TRBJ1-2, with TRBD1 matching 9 bases. V lost 4 bases, J lost 3 bases, and 3 bases stayed unmatched. The CDR3 runs to 14 residues. Germline CDR1 reads SGHTA; CDR2 reads FQGNSA. CDR3 nucleotide sequence: TGTGCCAGCAGCTCGGGACAGGGACACTATGGCTACACCTTC. This encodes CASSSGQGHYGYTF.

V is TRBV3-1 (or the pseudogene TRBV3-2) and J is TRBJ1-5; D might be TRBD1 (5 bases). The CDR3 runs to 14 residues. Per the germline V gene, CDR1 is LGHDT and CDR2 is YNNKEL (reference sequence). Trimming shortened V by 4 bases and J by 5 bases, and 12 bases separated the two germline ends. The CDR3 reads CASSPETVDQPQHF. The CDR3 coding sequence is TGTGCCAGCAGCCCCGAGACAGTTGATCAGCCCCAGCATTTT.

V usage is TRBV2 and J usage is TRBJ1-5; perhaps TRBD1 as D (5 bases). Per germline, CDR1 SNHLY and CDR2 FYNNEI. Trimming took 5 bases from V and 2 from J, leaving 16 bases between them. The CDR3 has 16 amino acids. In nucleotides, the CDR3 is TGTGCCAGCAGTCGGACGTCTGGGGCCGGCAATCAGCCCCAGCATTTT. Its protein is CASSRTSGAGNQPQHF.